This note documents a single TCR beta chain sequence. Its antigen is not known. The data were taken from a study of response to subunit inactivated influenza vaccine. The CDR3 length is 15 residues. Germline loops: CDR1 LNHNV, CDR2 YYDKDF (reference sequence). The V gene end was trimmed by 8 bases and the J gene end by 6 bases; junction bases not matched to a gene: 16. From the RT-PCR reads, TCRdb called clonotypes with MiXCR, one entry per CDR3 protein. The profile shows 630,000 or so distinct CDR3 sequences, 15% to 19% of them singletons. Overall study findings and caveats: It was suggested by the authors that few new T cells are recruited by each seasonal influenza vaccination.

V usage is TRBV15 and J usage is TRBJ2-7; 7 nucleotides match TRBD1. Here the sequenced sample was PBMCs from blood, taken 11 to 12 days after vaccination. The receptor comes from a man aged 45-65 years who received an inactivated influenza vaccine. CDR3 sequence reads: CATGSTGTVQSEQYF. CDR3 sequence (DNA): TGTGCCACCGGATCAACCGGGACAGTCCAGAGCGAGCAGTACTTC.